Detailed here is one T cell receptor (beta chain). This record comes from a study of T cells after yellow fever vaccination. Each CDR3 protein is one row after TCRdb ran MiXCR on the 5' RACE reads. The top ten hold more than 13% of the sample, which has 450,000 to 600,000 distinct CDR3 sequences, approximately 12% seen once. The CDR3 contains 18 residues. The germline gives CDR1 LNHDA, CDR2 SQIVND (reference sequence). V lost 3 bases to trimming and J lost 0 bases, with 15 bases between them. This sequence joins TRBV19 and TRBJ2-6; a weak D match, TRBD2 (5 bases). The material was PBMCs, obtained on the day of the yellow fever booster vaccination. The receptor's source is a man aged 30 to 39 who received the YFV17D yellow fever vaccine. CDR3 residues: CASSISGGTSSGANVLTF. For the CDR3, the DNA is TGTGCCAGTAGTATTAGTGGCGGAACTAGCTCTGGGGCCAACGTCCTGACTTTC. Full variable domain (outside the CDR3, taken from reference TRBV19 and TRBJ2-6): DGGITQSPKYLFRKEGQNVTLSCEQNLNHDAMYWYRQDPGQGLRLIYYSQIVNDFQKGDIAEGYSVSREKKESFPLTVTSAQKNPTAFYLCASSISGGTSSGANVLTFGAGSRLTVL.